This entry concerns a single T cell receptor beta chain. The table came from immunoSEQ multiplex PCR; TCRdb's copy has only in-frame clones and leaves some out. The repertoire holds 25,000 to 30,000 clones, nearly 90% seen once, with about 0.78% in the top ten. The germline CDR1 and CDR2 sequences are MDHEN and SYDVKM. This CDR3 region has 12 residues. Trimming pared 3 bases from V and 4 bases from J, leaving 6 bases between. The entry originates in a study of T cell changes during pregnancy in multiple sclerosis. This chain connects TRBV28 to TRBJ1-1; D unclear. The receptor was derived from a female donor with multiple sclerosis, enrolled in a pregnancy study. The material sequenced was CD4+ T cells from peripheral blood mononuclear cells, taken in the second trimester of pregnancy. CDR3: CASSFLATEAFF. The CDR3 region has the DNA TGTGCCAGCAGTTTTCTAGCCACTGAAGCTTTCTTT.